Below, 32 T cell receptor beta chains from the same sample are listed, as sequenced in a study of blood T cell repertoires in COVID-19. Some clones are missing from TCRdb's copy, which holds only in-frame ones; the method was immunoSEQ multiplex PCR. The sample lists about 240,000 clones, roughly 86% seen once, with around 3% in the top ten. The sample was PBMCs or T cells enriched from blood (not recorded which). Source of these receptors: a woman aged 40 to 49 with acute COVID-19.

The CDR3 DNA reads as TGTGCCAGCAGCCCTACAAAAACAGGGGATTATGGCTACACCTTC. This gives the protein CASSPTKTGDYGYTF. The chain links TRBV13 to TRBJ1-2; TRBD1 agrees at 7 bases. Germline V gene sequence: CDR1 PRHDT, CDR2 FYEKMQ (reference sequence). The CDR3 covers 15 residues. Trimming at V came to 5 bases and at J to 5 bases, leaving 11 bases not matched to a gene.

This chain joins TRBV9 and TRBJ1-1, with 7 bases aligning to TRBD1. CDR1 SGDLS and CDR2 YYNGEE come from the germline V gene. V lost 2 bases to trimming and J lost 1 base; unmatched junction nucleotides: 5. The CDR3 totals 15 residues. In nucleotides, the CDR3 is TGTGCCAGCAGCGTGGGTCCAGGGGGGAACACTGAAGCTTTCTTT. Translated, it gives CASSVGPGGNTEAFF.

For the CDR3, the DNA is TGTGCCAGCAGCCAGGTAGCGGGAGGGTTCACAGATACGCAGTATTTT. Translating it yields CASSQVAGGFTDTQYF. The chain recombines TRBV11-2 with TRBJ2-3, with 11 nucleotides matching TRBD2. This CDR3 contains 16 residues. V was pared by 5 bases and J by 2 bases, with 6 bases of the junction left unmatched. The germline V gene has CDR1 SGHAT and CDR2 FQNNGV.

The J gene is TRBJ2-5, the V gene TRBV6-5, with 16 nucleotides matching TRBD2. The V gene's germline CDR1 is MNHEY and CDR2 SVGAGI. Unmatched junction bases numbered 0, after V lost 6 bases and J lost 5 bases. The CDR3 consists of 14 residues. The CDR3 DNA reads TGTGCCAGCAGGGGACTAGCGGGAGGGGAGACCCAGTACTTC. It is translated as CASRGLAGGETQYF.

The chain joins TRBV4-1 to TRBJ2-7, with 8 bases identical to TRBD2. V lost 6 bases, J lost 2 bases, and 6 bases stayed unmatched. The CDR3 spans 14 residues. The germline CDR1 and CDR2 sequences are MGHRA and YSYEKL. DNA for the CDR3: TGCGCCAGCAGAGGGGCGGGAGGTACCTACGAGCAGTACTTC. It is translated as CASRGAGGTYEQYF.

The J gene is TRBJ2-7, the V gene TRBV19, with 13 bases lining up with TRBD2. With 4 bases clipped from V and 7 bases from J, the junction kept 7 bases outside the gene matches. The CDR3 has 15 amino acids. Per the germline V gene, CDR1 is LNHDA and CDR2 is SQIVND (reference sequence). In DNA, the CDR3 is TGTGCCAGTAGTAAACTAGCGGGAGGGCCGTTGGAGCAGTACTTC. It yields the protein CASSKLAGGPLEQYF.

The chain uses TRBV11-2 and TRBJ2-1; 7 bases match TRBD2. The CDR3 extends over 14 amino acids. Germline trimming cut 2 bases from V and 6 bases from J; bases unmatched to any gene: 4. Germline V gene lookup returns CDR1 SGHAT and CDR2 FQNNGV. CDR3 sequence (DNA): TGTGCCAGCAGCTTAAGCGGGGCAGGCAATGAGCAGTTCTTC. Encoded protein: CASSLSGAGNEQFF.

The chain is built from TRBV20-1 and TRBJ2-5, with TRBD2 matching 7 bases. Germline V gene sequence: CDR1 DFQATT, CDR2 SNEGSKA (reference sequence). Trimming at V came to 3 bases and at J to 3 bases, leaving 7 bases not matched to a gene. The CDR3 consists of 14 residues. CDR3 in DNA: TGCAGTGCTAGTTCGGCTAGCGGTGAAGAGACCCAGTACTTC. This translates into CSASSASGEETQYF.

Regarding this clone: The sample has other DNA sequences that encode this CDR3 too. The chain joins TRBV15 to TRBJ2-7; D is perhaps TRBD2 (6 bases). Between the trimmed V and J ends, which lost 0 bases and 3 bases, there was a span of 9 bases. The CDR3 loop spans 14 amino acids. Germline V gene sequence: CDR1 LNHNV, CDR2 YYDKDF (reference sequence). CDR3 amino acids: CATSRDLGGYEQYF. CDR3 nucleotide sequence: TGTGCCACCAGCAGAGATCTCGGGGGCTACGAGCAGTACTTC.

The rearrangement joins TRBV19 to TRBJ2-1, with 8 bases aligning to TRBD2. Germline V gives CDR1 LNHDA, CDR2 SQIVND (reference sequence). The CDR3 has 15 residues. Trimming at V came to 7 bases and at J to 1 base, leaving 6 bases not matched to a gene. The DNA for the CDR3 is TGTGCCAGTACCCTAGCGGGCCTATCCTACAATGAGCAGTTCTTC. Amino acid sequence: CASTLAGLSYNEQFF.

The gene calls are TRBV5-4 and TRBJ2-1; 8 bases match TRBD1. Trimming at V came to 0 bases and at J to 7 bases, leaving 9 bases not matched to a gene. Germline V gene sequence: CDR1 SGHNT, CDR2 YYREEE (reference sequence). The CDR3 length is 16 residues. CDR3 DNA sequence: TGTGCCAGCAGCTTGGGGGTTGCCAGGGGGCTAAATGAGCAGTTCTTC. This codes for CASSLGVARGLNEQFF.

V and J are TRBV27 and TRBJ2-2, with TRBD1 as a possible D gene (8 bases). CDR3 length equals 16 residues. Trimming left V 5 bases short and J 4 bases short, with 17 bases between. The V gene's germline CDR1 is MNHEY and CDR2 SMNVEV (reference sequence). The CDR3 here is CASSKTGGAGTGELFF. DNA for the CDR3: TGTGCCAGCAGTAAAACAGGGGGGGCTGGCACCGGGGAGCTGTTTTTT.

The chain carries TRBV3-1 (or the pseudogene TRBV3-2) and TRBJ2-7, with 8 bases lining up with TRBD2. The CDR3 is made up of 14 amino acids. V shed 3 bases and J 6 bases; nucleotides not matched to a gene: 7. Germline CDR1 LGHDT, CDR2 YNNKEL (reference sequence). CDR3 sequence (DNA): TGTGCCAGCAGCCAGCCGGGAGGGCCTGGCGAGCAGTACTTC. This sequence encodes CASSQPGGPGEQYF.

This chain joins TRBV3-1 (or the pseudogene TRBV3-2) and TRBJ2-2, with D maybe TRBD2 (5 bases). Between the trimmed V and J ends, which lost 0 bases and 5 bases, there was a span of 7 bases. Germline V gives CDR1 LGHDT, CDR2 YNNKEL (reference sequence). The CDR3 has 14 amino acids. As DNA, the CDR3 is TGTGCCAGCAGCCAAGATAGGAGGACCGGGGAGCTGTTTTTT. Encoded protein: CASSQDRRTGELFF.

V usage is TRBV29-1 and J usage is TRBJ1-1; tentatively, D is TRBD1 (5 bases). Trimming shortened V by 4 bases and J by 3 bases, and 12 bases separated the two germline ends. Germline V lookup: CDR1 SQVTM, CDR2 ANQGSEA. CDR3 size: 13 residues. CDR3 coding DNA: TGCAGCGTTGCGGGGGGGAGAGACACTGAAGCTTTCTTT. This codes for CSVAGGRDTEAFF.

This clone was seen just once. J is TRBJ2-5 and V is TRBV11-2; tentatively, D is TRBD1 (5 bases). Germline loops: CDR1 SGHAT, CDR2 FQNNGV. This CDR3 region has 15 residues. Trimming shortened V by 6 bases and J by 5 bases, and 19 bases separated the two germline ends. For the CDR3, the DNA is TGTGCCAGCAGAAAGGGGTCGGTCGGAACGGAGACCCAGTACTTC. This codes for CASRKGSVGTETQYF.

The rearrangement uses TRBV6-4 and TRBJ2-1; 12 nucleotides match TRBD2. From germline, CDR1 is MRHNA and CDR2 SNTAGT. V was pared by 6 bases and J by 9 bases, with 6 bases of the junction left unmatched. The CDR3 spans 14 residues. CDR3 bases: TGTGCCAGCAGAAGACTAGCGGGAGTGGGTGAGCAGTTCTTC. This translates into CASRRLAGVGEQFF.

The chain employs TRBV4-1 and TRBJ2-2; TRBD2 agrees at 12 bases. The CDR3 consists of 17 residues. The V gene's germline CDR1 is MGHRA and CDR2 YSYEKL. Unmatched junction bases numbered 2, after V lost 0 bases and J lost 3 bases. The DNA for the CDR3 is TGCGCCAGCAGCCAAGAGGGACTAGCGGGTTACACCGGGGAGCTGTTTTTT. It is translated as CASSQEGLAGYTGELFF.

The V gene is TRBV7-8, the J gene TRBJ2-1, with TRBD2 matching over 9 bases. The CDR3 runs 13 residues. J was trimmed by 15 bases and V by 1 base; bases with no gene match: 7. Germline CDR1 reads SGHVS; CDR2 reads FQNEAQ. CDR3 residues: CASSLEGREGLFF. Here the CDR3 DNA reads TGTGCCAGCAGCTTAGAGGGGCGGGAGGGCCTGTTCTTC.

The chain recombines TRBV5-5 with TRBJ2-3, with 7 bases identical to TRBD2. Germline assignment: CDR1 SGHKS and CDR2 YYEKEE (reference sequence). This CDR3 region has 15 residues. The V gene end was trimmed by 7 bases and the J gene end by 4 bases; junction bases not matched to a gene: 12. The CDR3 DNA sequence: TGTGCCAGCGAAATAACCGGGACTAAGGCAGATACGCAGTATTTT. It translates to CASEITGTKADTQYF.

The CDR3 here is CASSRDYGELFF. Written as DNA, the CDR3 is TGTGCCAGTAGTCGGGATTACGGGGAGCTGTTTTTT. The chain couples TRBV19 to TRBJ2-2, with a weak D call TRBD2 (5 bases). Germline assignment: CDR1 LNHDA and CDR2 SQIVND (reference sequence). The CDR3 has 12 amino acids. Deletions cut 5 bases from V and 7 bases from J, with 8 bases between.

The sample holds a few counts of this clone. The chain is built from TRBV3-1 (or the pseudogene TRBV3-2) and TRBJ2-2; maybe TRBD2 (5 bases). Germline CDR1 LGHDT, CDR2 YNNKEL (reference sequence). The CDR3 is 16 residues long. Trimming pared 4 bases from V and 4 bases from J, leaving 16 bases between. The CDR3 DNA is TGTGCCAGCAGCCTCCCGGGATCGGTCGGCACCGGGGAGCTGTTTTTT. Protein: CASSLPGSVGTGELFF.

This sequence joins TRBV15 and TRBJ1-1; 9 bases line up with TRBD1. This CDR3 is 13 amino acids long. Per germline, CDR1 LNHNV and CDR2 YYDKDF (reference sequence). CDR3 in DNA: TGTGCTATAACAGGGGGCGGGAACACTGAAGCTTTCTTT. Translating gives CAITGGGNTEAFF.

This chain joins TRBV2 and TRBJ1-5; D may be TRBD1 (5 bases). Germline assignment: CDR1 SNHLY and CDR2 FYNNEI. Trimming removed 4 bases from V and 3 bases from J, with 10 bases in between. This CDR3 contains 14 residues. The CDR3 loop is CASSGPRANQPQHF. Written as DNA, the CDR3 is TGTGCCAGCAGTGGTCCCAGGGCCAATCAGCCCCAGCATTTT.

J is TRBJ2-5 and V is TRBV11-1; TRBD2 might be the D (6 bases). The CDR3 spans 14 residues. Germline CDR1 is SGHAT and CDR2 is FQDESV (reference sequence). Trimming left V 5 bases short and J 5 bases short, with 15 bases between. The DNA for the CDR3 is TGTGCCAGCAGCCTAACGACTAGGCGGGAGACCCAGTACTTC. Residues: CASSLTTRRETQYF.

This chain joins TRBV29-1 and TRBJ2-1; 7 bases map to TRBD2. With 2 bases clipped from V and 4 bases from J, the junction kept 5 bases outside the gene matches. The CDR3 covers 14 residues. From germline, CDR1 is SQVTM and CDR2 ANQGSEA. CDR3 sequence (DNA): TGCAGCGTTGAACCCCAGGGACTATACAATGAGCAGTTCTTC. It codes for CSVEPQGLYNEQFF.

The chain carries TRBV19 and TRBJ2-7, with 10 bases identical to TRBD1. This CDR3 region has 14 residues. Trimming removed 6 bases from V and 3 bases from J; junction bases left unmatched: 5. The germline V gene encodes CDR1 LNHDA and CDR2 SQIVND (reference sequence). The CDR3 spells CASRRDRGDYEQYF. CDR3 bases: TGTGCCAGTAGAAGGGACAGGGGAGACTACGAGCAGTACTTC.

V and J are TRBV5-1 and TRBJ1-1, with D possibly being TRBD1 (5 bases). Germline lookup yields CDR1 SGHRS and CDR2 YFSETQ. This CDR3 region has 16 residues. Trimming removed 0 bases from V and 0 bases from J, with 12 bases in between. CDR3 residues: CASSLAQGMMNTEAFF. The CDR3 nucleotides are TGCGCCAGCAGCTTGGCCCAGGGAATGATGAACACTGAAGCTTTCTTT. The full variable domain, its missing parts supplied by reference TRBV5-1 and TRBJ1-1, is KAGVTQTPRYLIKTRGQQVTLSCSPISGHRSVSWYQQTPGQGLQFLFEYFSETQRNKGNFPGRFSGRQFSNSRSEMNVSTLELGDSALYLCASSLAQGMMNTEAFFGQGTRLTVV.

The rearrangement joins TRBV19 to TRBJ2-1; TRBD2 aligns across 13 bases. The V and J ends lost 4 bases and 7 bases, in that order; junction bases with no gene match: 7. This CDR3 has 16 amino acids. Per the germline V gene, CDR1 is LNHDA and CDR2 is SQIVND (reference sequence). In DNA form, the CDR3 reads TGTGCCAGTAGTAGGCGGACTAGCGGGAGTGTAAATGAGCAGTTCTTC. Its translation is CASSRRTSGSVNEQFF.

The CDR3 DNA is TGTGCCAGCAGTGAACCCTGGAGGGACAGGGAAGAGACCCAGTACTTC. It translates to CASSEPWRDREETQYF. V and J are TRBV2 and TRBJ2-5, with TRBD1 matching over 9 bases. The V gene end was trimmed by 2 bases and the J gene end by 3 bases; junction bases not matched to a gene: 7. CDR3 size: 16 residues. CDR1 is SNHLY and CDR2 is FYNNEI in the germline V gene.

This chain joins TRBV5-5 and TRBJ2-7; D gene uncertain. The CDR3 extends over 14 amino acids. V shed 1 base and J shed 3 bases, with 11 bases lying between them. The germline gives CDR1 SGHKS, CDR2 YYEKEE (reference sequence). CDR3 in amino acids: CASSLRQDLYEQYF. As DNA, the CDR3 is TGTGCCAGCAGCTTGCGACAAGACCTCTACGAGCAGTACTTC.

This clone has more than one count but fewer than ten. The V gene is TRBV5-1, the J gene TRBJ2-7; perhaps TRBD1 as D (5 bases). The CDR3 runs 14 residues. V lost 3 bases and J lost 2, with 12 bases in between. Germline assignment: CDR1 SGHRS and CDR2 YFSETQ. The DNA for the CDR3 is TGCGCCAGCAGCTCACAGGCGCATACCTACGAGCAGTACTTC. It specifies CASSSQAHTYEQYF.